This T cell receptor (beta chain) stems from a study of cytomegalovirus exposure and HLA in healthy donors. On the study more broadly: An earlier analysis found fewer than 140 million unique TCR beta sequences from about 190 million T cells. Findings and caveats of the study: In terms of immune exposure information, only CMV serostatus was available.

This clone was observed a handful of times. Its specificity is not known. PCR was performed using 60 Vbeta and 13 Jbeta primers. Profiled with immunoSEQ multiplex PCR; TCRdb holds only in-frame clones, not every one. The sample yields around 190,000 clones, 79% seen once. This CDR3 has 12 amino acids. Germline CDR1 reads MNHNY; CDR2 reads SVGAGI (reference sequence). Germline trimming cut 9 bases from V and 3 bases from J; bases unmatched to any gene: 2. This chain links TRBV6-6 with TRBJ1-2; TRBD1 agrees at 9 bases. Material for sequencing was PBMCs. This sequence originates from a middle-aged woman in good health and CMV-seronegative. CDR3 DNA: TGTGCCAGTCGGACAGGGGACTATGGCTACACCTTC. Protein: CASRTGDYGYTF.